A single sample gave rise to the 15 T cell receptor beta chains below, sequenced in a study of brain metastases from non-small cell lung cancer. Sequenced by immunoSEQ multiplex PCR; TCRdb stores in-frame clones only, minus some. The sample consists of over a thousand clones, around 86% of them appearing once. The sequencing sample was made of tumor-adjacent normal tissue. These receptors were taken from a donor aged 40 or over with non-small cell lung cancer.

The rearrangement joins TRBV7-6 to TRBJ1-2, with a weak D call TRBD1 (5 bases). Trimming stripped 1 base from V and 8 bases from J, with 8 bases between. Germline V gene sequence: CDR1 SGHVS, CDR2 FNYEAQ. This CDR3 is built from 12 residues. CDR3 region: CASSLEGEGYTF. DNA of the CDR3: TGTGCCAGCAGCTTAGAAGGGGAGGGCTACACCTTC.

CDR3 nucleotides: TGTGCCAGCAGCCCCCGATGGGCCCCGCGCTACGAGCAGTACTTC. Translating it yields CASSPRWAPRYEQYF. This sequence joins TRBV7-6 and TRBJ2-7, with D unclear. The CDR3 runs 15 residues. CDR1 is SGHVS and CDR2 is FNYEAQ in the germline V gene. The ends were cut back, 5 bases at V and 3 bases at J, with 17 bases in the middle. Complete variable domain (other parts from reference TRBV7-6 and TRBJ2-7): GAGVSQSPRYKVTKRGQDVALRCDPISGHVSLYWYRQALGQGPEFLTYFNYEAQQDKSGLPNDRFSAERPEGSISTLTIQRTEQRDSAMYRCASSPRWAPRYEQYFGPGTRLTVT.

The V call is TRBV5-1, the J call TRBJ2-5; D call uncertain. CDR1 is SGHRS and CDR2 is YFSETQ in the germline V gene. Trimming pared 5 bases from V and 2 bases from J, leaving 4 bases between. The CDR3 runs 11 residues. The CDR3 protein is CASRVQETQYF. For the CDR3, the DNA is TGCGCCAGCAGAGTTCAAGAGACCCAGTACTTC.

This chain links TRBV6-2 or TRBV6-3 with TRBJ2-2; 9 nucleotides align to TRBD1. V shed 2 bases and J 6 bases; nucleotides not matched to a gene: 13. The CDR3 covers 18 residues. Germline V gene sequence: CDR1 MNHEY, CDR2 SVGEGT. The CDR3, as DNA: TGTGCCAGCAGTTACAGAAACCCGGGACAGGGTCTGGCCGGGGAGCTGTTTTTT. It translates to CASSYRNPGQGLAGELFF.

This clone was seen a single time. This may arise from a read error, as a much more abundant clone is one base away. Other DNA sequences in the same sample also yield this CDR3. The chain recombines TRBV7-8 with TRBJ1-1; the D gene is possibly TRBD1 (6 bases). Germline V gene lookup returns CDR1 SGHVS and CDR2 FQNEAQ. The CDR3 is 14 residues long. CDR3 bases: TGTGCCAGCAGCTTAACAGGGACCGGGACTGAAGCTTTTTTT. Residues: CASSLTGTGTEAFF.

This chain connects TRBV7-3 to TRBJ2-7; 9 bases agree with TRBD1. V dropped 1 base and J dropped 1; count of bases not matched to a gene: 2. The CDR3 runs 15 residues. The V gene's germline CDR1 is SGHTA and CDR2 FQGTGA. The CDR3 region is CASSLMGQGSYEQYF. The CDR3 DNA is TGTGCCAGCAGCTTAATGGGACAGGGATCCTACGAGCAGTACTTC.

This chain joins TRBV5-8 and TRBJ1-5; 9 bases align to TRBD1. V lost 4 bases and J lost 0; bases outside the gene matches: 5. The CDR3 runs to 16 residues. CDR1 and CDR2 from the germline V gene are SGHTS and YDEGEE. DNA of the CDR3: TGTGCCAGCAGCCTCACAGGGGGCTTTAGCAATCAGCCCCAGCATTTT. Its translation is CASSLTGGFSNQPQHF.

The rearrangement uses TRBV6-5 and TRBJ2-7, with 7 bases matching TRBD1. Trimming at V came to 6 bases and at J to 3 bases, leaving 11 bases not matched to a gene. CDR1 and CDR2 from the germline V gene are MNHEY and SVGAGI. CDR3 length: 15 amino acids. As DNA, the CDR3 is TGTGCCAGCAGGACAGGGCTTTCGGGTTACTACGAGCAGTACTTC. This translates into CASRTGLSGYYEQYF.

CDR3 residues: CATQTSYGYTF. The CDR3 region has the DNA TGTGCCACCCAGACGAGCTATGGCTACACCTTC. The chain couples TRBV19 to TRBJ1-2; no clear D. Germline values: CDR1 LNHDA, CDR2 SQIVND (reference sequence). This CDR3 is 11 amino acids long. The ends were cut back, 10 bases at V and 4 bases at J, with 10 bases in the middle.

The chain carries TRBV18 and TRBJ1-1; perhaps TRBD1 as D (6 bases). This CDR3 is built from 13 residues. With 4 bases removed from V and 9 bases from J, the gap between germline ends came to 15 bases. Germline CDR1 reads KGHSH; CDR2 reads LQKENI. This CDR3 reads CASSLNRDKQAFF. As DNA, the CDR3 is TGTGCCAGCTCACTTAACCGGGACAAACAAGCTTTCTTT.

This clone was observed a single time. This rearrangement joins TRBV18 to TRBJ2-1; D may be TRBD2 (5 bases). CDR1 KGHSH and CDR2 LQKENI come from the germline V gene. Trimming left V 4 bases short and J 1 base short, with 11 bases between. The CDR3 is 15 residues long. CDR3 sequence (DNA): TGTGCCAGCTCACGACTTAGCGATTCCTACAATGAGCAGTTCTTC. Translation gives CASSRLSDSYNEQFF. The variable domain in full, with the rest retrieved from reference TRBV18 and TRBJ2-1, is NAGVMQNPRHLVRRRGQEARLRCSPMKGHSHVYWYRQLPEEGLKFMVYLQKENIIDESGMPKERFSAEFPKEGPSILRIQQVVRGDSAAYFCASSRLSDSYNEQFFGPGTRLTVL.

Only a few counts were recorded for this clone. The rearrangement links TRBV13 to TRBJ2-7; maybe TRBD2 (5 bases). The CDR3 runs 16 residues. Germline V gives CDR1 PRHDT, CDR2 FYEKMQ (reference sequence). Trimming removed 1 base from V and 0 bases from J, with 13 bases in between. This CDR3 reads CASSLEGGSGSYEQYF. CDR3 nucleotide sequence: TGTGCCAGCAGCTTAGAAGGAGGATCTGGCTCCTACGAGCAGTACTTC.

J is TRBJ2-5 and V is TRBV7-6; D is perhaps TRBD2 (7 bases). Germline V gene data show CDR1 as SGHVS and CDR2 as FNYEAQ. Trimming left V 5 bases short and J 5 bases short, with 18 bases between. This CDR3 region has 15 residues. CDR3 in DNA: TGTGCCAGCAGCCCACGGGGGGCCGAAGCGGAGACCCAGTACTTC. Amino acids: CASSPRGAEAETQYF.

The chain links TRBV6-5 to TRBJ2-7; 8 nucleotides align to TRBD1. V was pared by 6 bases and J by 0 bases, with 4 bases of the junction left unmatched. Germline loops: CDR1 MNHEY, CDR2 SVGAGI. CDR3 size: 14 residues. CDR3 coding DNA: TGTGCCAGCAGGGAGGACAGGGTCTCCTACGAGCAGTACTTC. It is translated as CASREDRVSYEQYF.

The chain uses TRBV7-9 and TRBJ1-1; D remains unclear. The CDR3 is made up of 15 amino acids. Germline-derived CDR1 and CDR2 are SEHNR and FQNEAQ (reference sequence). The germline V and J ends were trimmed by 4 bases and 8 bases, with 20 bases remaining between them. DNA of the CDR3: TGTGCCAGCAGCTACTATCTGGGTGGACTCCTAGAAGCTTTCTTT. Translating it yields CASSYYLGGLLEAFF.